This TCR beta chain was sequenced for a study of a mutant IDH1 vaccine in newly diagnosed glioma. Study details: The therapy given earlier, which was standard therapy, consisted of radiotherapy, temozolomide, or both, and most of the patients received both.

Sequencing used immunoSEQ multiplex PCR; TCRdb keeps in-frame clones, though not all of them. The sample comprises around 26,000 clones, roughly 80% of which are singletons, and more than 15% rests with the top ten. This sample's time point: week 23, last vaccination. The vaccine gave 300 ug of a 20-mer mutant IDH1 peptide subcutaneously per dose. In every donor, the tumor was a new WHO grade 3 or 4 IDH1-mutant, ATRX-lost astrocytoma. With regard to this clone: Its antigen is undetermined.

V was trimmed by 0 bases and J by 8 bases, leaving 11 bases between them. Germline-derived CDR1 and CDR2 are LGHNA and YNFKEQ. The CDR3 totals 14 residues. The sequence was obtained from a woman in her twenties or thirties with glioma. The V gene is TRBV4-2, the J gene TRBJ2-1, with D perhaps assigned TRBD1 or TRBD2 (5 bases each). This material consisted of PBMCs, taken from a glioma patient whose treatment included an IDH1 peptide vaccine. CDR3 in DNA: TGTGCCAGCAGCCAAGAAGGCCGGGGACATGAGCAGTTCTTC. It translates to CASSQEGRGHEQFF.